What follows is one TCR beta chain and its context. V dropped 6 bases and J dropped 6; count of bases not matched to a gene: 4. Germline CDR1 reads MNHEY; CDR2 reads SVGAGI. The CDR3 is 12 residues long. These data are taken from a study of blood T cell repertoires in COVID-19. Study-level information: COVID-19 samples collected from the United States, Italy and Spain covered acute and convalescent phases. The cDNA or gDNA used as material had been derived from T cells, B-cell-depleted T cells, or PBMCs.

Authors' analysis steps: Nucleated cell counts were estimated from reference gene primer amplification. The table came from immunoSEQ multiplex PCR; TCRdb's copy has only in-frame clones and leaves some out. From that table come the V and J calls and clone size; the DNA was used to work out D and trimming. The table has approximately 110,000 clones, more than 75% seen once. The TCR sequence derives from a woman between 35 and 50 years old with acute or convalescent COVID-19. This chain uses TRBV6-5 with TRBJ1-2; 7 bases line up with TRBD1. Sequenced sample: peripheral blood. The CDR3 region is CASREGAHGYTF. CDR3 sequence (DNA): TGTGCCAGCAGGGAGGGGGCCCATGGCTACACCTTC.